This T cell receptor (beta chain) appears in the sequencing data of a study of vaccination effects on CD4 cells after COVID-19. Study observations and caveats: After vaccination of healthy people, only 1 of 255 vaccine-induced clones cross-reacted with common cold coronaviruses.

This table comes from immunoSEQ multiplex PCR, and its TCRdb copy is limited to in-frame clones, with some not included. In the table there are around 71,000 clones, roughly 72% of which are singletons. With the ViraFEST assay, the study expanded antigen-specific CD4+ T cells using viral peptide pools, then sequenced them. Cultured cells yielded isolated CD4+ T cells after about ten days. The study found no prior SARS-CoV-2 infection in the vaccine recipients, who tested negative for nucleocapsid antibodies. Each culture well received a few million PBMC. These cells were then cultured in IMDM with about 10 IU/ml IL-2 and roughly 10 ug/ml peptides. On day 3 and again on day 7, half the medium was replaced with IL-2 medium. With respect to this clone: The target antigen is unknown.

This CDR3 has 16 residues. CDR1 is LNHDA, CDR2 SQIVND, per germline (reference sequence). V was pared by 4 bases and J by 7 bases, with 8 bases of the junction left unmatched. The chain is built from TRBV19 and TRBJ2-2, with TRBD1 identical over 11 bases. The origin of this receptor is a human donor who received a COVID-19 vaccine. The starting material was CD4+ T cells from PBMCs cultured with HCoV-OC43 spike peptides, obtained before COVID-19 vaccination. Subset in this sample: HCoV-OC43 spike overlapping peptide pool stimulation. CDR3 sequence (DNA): TGTGCCAGTAGTACTGGACAGGGGGCATATTTCGGGGAGCTGTTTTTT. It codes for CASSTGQGAYFGELFF.